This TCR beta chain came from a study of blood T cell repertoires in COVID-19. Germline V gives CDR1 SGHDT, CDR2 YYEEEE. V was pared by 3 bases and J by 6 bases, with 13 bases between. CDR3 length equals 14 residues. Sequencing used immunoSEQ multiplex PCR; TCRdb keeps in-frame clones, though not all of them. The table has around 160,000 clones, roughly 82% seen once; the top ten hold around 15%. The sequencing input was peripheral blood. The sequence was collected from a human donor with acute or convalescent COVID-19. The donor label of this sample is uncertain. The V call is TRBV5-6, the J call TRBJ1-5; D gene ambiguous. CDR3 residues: CASSSRAWFQPQHF. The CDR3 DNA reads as TGTGCCAGCAGCTCGAGGGCCTGGTTTCAGCCCCAGCATTTT.